The rows below give T cell receptor beta chains drawn from one sample of a study of response to subunit inactivated influenza vaccine. Each CDR3 protein is one row after TCRdb ran MiXCR on the RT-PCR reads. Of 430,000 or so distinct CDR3 sequences listed, approximately 10% are singletons. The material sequenced was PBMCs from blood, taken more than 35 days after vaccination. The receptors were gathered from a man between 45 and 60 years old who received an inactivated influenza vaccine. CDR3s include the opening cysteine and the closing phenylalanine or tryptophan. The D gene is left open where the match is weak. Part of the rows lack a size; the others show once, few, many or a class for expanded clones.

J	size	D	V	CDR3	DNA
TRBJ2-3	few	TRBD2	TRBV11-2	CASSFGPSGGFLADTQYF	TGTGCCAGCAGCTTTGGGCCTAGCGGGGGGTTTTTAGCAGATACGCAGTATTTT
TRBJ2-7	NA	NA	TRBV5-1	CASSLSGPSSYEQYF	TGCGCCAGCAGCTTAAGCGGGCCGAGCTCCTACGAGCAGTACTTC
TRBJ2-1	NA	TRBD1	TRBV10-3	CAIDPMGQGAREQFF	TGTGCCATAGACCCTATGGGACAGGGGGCCCGGGAGCAGTTCTTC
TRBJ2-4	few	NA	TRBV2	CASSDRVVGNIQYF	TGTGCCAGCAGTGACAGGGTGGTCGGAAACATTCAGTACTTC
TRBJ2-1	NA	TRBD2	TRBV28	CASTSGPNEQFF	TGTGCCAGCACTAGCGGGCCAAATGAGCAGTTCTTC
TRBJ2-3	NA	NA	TRBV4-2	CASSQDRTVPDTQYF	TGTGCCAGCAGCCAAGATAGGACCGTTCCAGATACGCAGTATTTT
TRBJ2-1	many	TRBD1	TRBV7-9	CASRLDRVGRNEQFF	TGTGCCAGCAGACTAGACAGGGTTGGTCGGAATGAGCAGTTCTTC
TRBJ2-4	few	NA	TRBV4-2	CASRSGGNGNIQYF	TGTGCCAGCAGGAGTGGGGGGAACGGAAACATTCAGTACTTC
TRBJ2-1	few	TRBD1	TRBV6-2/TRBV6-3	CASSRLDRGLRFF	TGTGCCAGCAGCCGATTAGACAGGGGGCTACGGTTCTTC
TRBJ2-1	few	TRBD2	TRBV6-1	CASSLPGLDEQFF	TGTGCCAGCAGCCTTCCCGGACTAGATGAGCAGTTCTTC
TRBJ2-1	NA	TRBD1	TRBV18	CASSPPGGRSYNEQFF	TGTGCCAGCTCTCCCCCAGGGGGAAGGTCCTACAATGAGCAGTTCTTC
TRBJ2-7	many	NA	TRBV4-2	CASSQVTGGYYEQYF	TGTGCCAGCAGCCAAGTAACGGGCGGCTACTACGAGCAGTACTTC
TRBJ2-1	many	TRBD2	TRBV2	CASSVVSGTYNEQFF	TGTGCCAGCAGTGTTGTTAGCGGGACCTACAATGAGCAGTTCTTC
TRBJ1-2	many	NA	TRBV12-3/TRBV12-4	CASSFRDSYGYTF	TGTGCCAGCAGTTTCAGGGACTCCTATGGCTACACCTTC
TRBJ2-7	NA	TRBD2	TRBV20-1	CSARDPAGGRYEQYF	TGCAGTGCTAGAGACCCGGCGGGGGGGCGCTACGAGCAGTACTTC
TRBJ2-1	many	TRBD2	TRBV7-8	CASSFSGGPYNEQFF	TGTGCCAGCAGCTTTAGCGGGGGCCCGTACAATGAGCAGTTCTTC